These T cell receptor beta chains were read from a single sample in a study of human T cells and chemical hapten exposure. TCRdb redid the calling of the RACE reads with MiXCR, one entry per CDR3 protein. The sample lists fewer than 400,000 distinct CDR3 sequences; approximately 6.3% were seen once. The sample consisted of whole blood, taken in connection with sensitization to the hapten diphenylcyclopropenone (DPC). The receptors derive from a young woman with alopecia areata. Some clones in this sample may be carry-over from other donors' samples. CDR3s include the opening cysteine and the closing phenylalanine or tryptophan. The D gene is left open where the match is weak. Part of the rows lack a size; the others show once, few, many or a class for expanded clones.

D gene: .
V gene: TRBV20-1
J gene: TRBJ2-3
clone size: .
CDR3 protein: CSALTDTQYF
CDR3 DNA: TGCAGTGCCCTAACAGATACGCAGTATTTT

D gene: .
V gene: TRBV14
J gene: TRBJ2-3
clone size: many
CDR3 protein: CASSQGIVYTDTQYF
CDR3 DNA: TGTGCCAGCAGCCAAGGGATCGTTTATACAGATACGCAGTATTTT

D gene: TRBD1
V gene: TRBV6-2/TRBV6-3
J gene: TRBJ2-1
clone size: few
CDR3 protein: CASSFREGALNEQFF
CDR3 DNA: TGTGCCAGCAGTTTTCGTGAGGGGGCTCTCAATGAGCAGTTCTTC

D gene: .
V gene: TRBV3-1
J gene: TRBJ1-1
clone size: .
CDR3 protein: CASSQEWGNTEAFF
CDR3 DNA: TGTGCCAGCAGCCAAGAGTGGGGTAACACTGAAGCTTTCTTT

D gene: .
V gene: TRBV2
J gene: TRBJ2-5
clone size: many
CDR3 protein: CASSAPSGGAQYF
CDR3 DNA: TGTGCCAGCAGTGCCCCTTCTGGTGGTGCCCAGTACTTC

D gene: .
V gene: TRBV29-1
J gene: TRBJ2-3
clone size: many
CDR3 protein: CSVDTLNTDTQYF
CDR3 DNA: TGCAGCGTTGATACTCTTAACACAGATACGCAGTATTTT

D gene: TRBD2
V gene: TRBV14
J gene: TRBJ2-1
clone size: few
CDR3 protein: CASSQDSAGGYNEQFF
CDR3 DNA: TGTGCCAGCAGCCAAGATTCAGCGGGGGGGTACAATGAGCAGTTCTTC

D gene: .
V gene: TRBV5-6
J gene: TRBJ2-1
clone size: few
CDR3 protein: CASSVGEEQFF
CDR3 DNA: TGTGCCAGCAGCGTAGGGGAGGAGCAGTTCTTC

D gene: TRBD1
V gene: TRBV29-1
J gene: TRBJ2-7
clone size: many
CDR3 protein: CSVETQGAREQYF
CDR3 DNA: TGCAGCGTTGAAACCCAGGGGGCACGGGAGCAGTACTTC

D gene: .
V gene: TRBV3-1
J gene: TRBJ1-4
clone size: few
CDR3 protein: CASSRLWGATNEKLFF
CDR3 DNA: TGTGCCAGCAGCAGACTGTGGGGAGCAACTAATGAAAAACTGTTTTTT

D gene: .
V gene: TRBV6-2/TRBV6-3
J gene: TRBJ2-7
clone size: many
CDR3 protein: CASSLTGPYEQYF
CDR3 DNA: TGTGCCAGCAGCCTGACAGGCCCCTACGAGCAGTACTTC

D gene: TRBD1
V gene: TRBV5-1
J gene: TRBJ1-1
clone size: few
CDR3 protein: CASSIGTGNTEAFF
CDR3 DNA: TGCGCCAGCAGCATTGGGACAGGCAACACTGAAGCTTTCTTT

D gene: .
V gene: TRBV20-1
J gene: TRBJ2-7
clone size: .
CDR3 protein: CSARDLAGYEQYF
CDR3 DNA: TGCAGTGCTAGAGATCTGGCGGGCTACGAGCAGTACTTC

D gene: .
V gene: TRBV4-1
J gene: TRBJ2-3
clone size: many
CDR3 protein: CASSQAVGGNADTQYF
CDR3 DNA: TGCGCCAGCAGCCAAGCGGTTGGGGGGAACGCAGATACGCAGTATTTT

D gene: TRBD1
V gene: TRBV28
J gene: TRBJ2-6
clone size: many
CDR3 protein: CASSSGTVYSGANVLTF
CDR3 DNA: TGTGCCAGCAGTTCCGGGACAGTCTACTCTGGGGCCAACGTCCTGACTTTC

D gene: .
V gene: TRBV10-3
J gene: TRBJ1-5
clone size: few
CDR3 protein: CAISESKGGYNQPQHF
CDR3 DNA: TGTGCTATCAGTGAGTCGAAGGGGGGCTACAATCAGCCCCAGCATTTT

D gene: .
V gene: TRBV20-1
J gene: TRBJ2-3
clone size: many
CDR3 protein: CSATPGADTQYF
CDR3 DNA: TGCAGTGCTACCCCTGGGGCAGATACGCAGTATTTT

D gene: TRBD2
V gene: TRBV6-2/TRBV6-3
J gene: TRBJ2-3
clone size: many
CDR3 protein: CASNGLAYADTQYF
CDR3 DNA: TGTGCCAGCAATGGACTAGCTTATGCAGATACGCAGTATTTT

D gene: TRBD1
V gene: TRBV6-1
J gene: TRBJ2-3
clone size: few
CDR3 protein: CASSDGTEFSDTQYF
CDR3 DNA: TGTGCCAGCAGTGATGGGACAGAATTTTCAGATACGCAGTATTTT

D gene: .
V gene: TRBV12-3/TRBV12-4
J gene: TRBJ2-2
clone size: .
CDR3 protein: CASSPQVANTGELFF
CDR3 DNA: TGTGCCAGCAGTCCACAGGTTGCGAACACCGGGGAGCTGTTTTTT

D gene: .
V gene: TRBV2
J gene: TRBJ1-1
clone size: .
CDR3 protein: CASNIELTGTNTEAFF
CDR3 DNA: TGTGCCAGCAATATAGAGCTTACAGGGACAAACACTGAAGCTTTCTTT

D gene: TRBD1
V gene: TRBV28
J gene: TRBJ1-5
clone size: .
CDR3 protein: CAIKQGLNQPQHF
CDR3 DNA: TGTGCCATCAAACAGGGGCTCAATCAGCCCCAGCATTTT

D gene: .
V gene: TRBV12-3/TRBV12-4
J gene: TRBJ2-2
clone size: many
CDR3 protein: CASSPPGTTGELFF
CDR3 DNA: TGTGCCAGCAGTCCACCGGGAACCACCGGGGAGCTGTTTTTT

D gene: .
V gene: TRBV4-1
J gene: TRBJ1-5
clone size: .
CDR3 protein: CASAGSHNQPQHF
CDR3 DNA: TGCGCCTCCGCCGGCAGCCACAATCAGCCCCAGCATTTT

D gene: TRBD2
V gene: TRBV10-2
J gene: TRBJ2-1
clone size: few
CDR3 protein: CASSESGAGGGNEQFF
CDR3 DNA: TGCGCCAGCAGTGAGTCGGGAGCGGGGGGGGGGAATGAGCAGTTCTTC

D gene: .
V gene: TRBV12-3/TRBV12-4
J gene: TRBJ2-7
clone size: few
CDR3 protein: CASSQGLVYEQYF
CDR3 DNA: TGTGCCAGCAGCCAAGGGCTGGTCTACGAGCAGTACTTC

D gene: .
V gene: TRBV6-2/TRBV6-3
J gene: TRBJ2-1
clone size: .
CDR3 protein: CATHIYNEQFF
CDR3 DNA: TGTGCCACCCACATCTACAATGAGCAGTTCTTC

D gene: .
V gene: TRBV12-3/TRBV12-4
J gene: TRBJ1-2
clone size: few
CDR3 protein: CASSLRGSGYGYTF
CDR3 DNA: TGTGCCAGCAGTTTGCGGGGGTCGGGCTATGGCTACACCTTC

D gene: .
V gene: TRBV3-1
J gene: TRBJ2-1
clone size: .
CDR3 protein: CASSQGFGQLTYNEQFF
CDR3 DNA: TGTGCCAGCAGCCAGGGATTTGGGCAGTTGACCTACAATGAGCAGTTCTTC

D gene: TRBD1
V gene: TRBV28
J gene: TRBJ2-1
clone size: many
CDR3 protein: CASSQRQGSYNEQFF
CDR3 DNA: TGTGCCAGCAGTCAAAGACAGGGATCCTACAATGAGCAGTTCTTC

D gene: TRBD1
V gene: TRBV5-1
J gene: TRBJ1-1
clone size: .
CDR3 protein: CASSLAPTGAVTTNTEAFF
CDR3 DNA: TGCGCCAGCAGCTTGGCCCCTACAGGGGCGGTTACTACAAACACTGAAGCTTTCTTT

D gene: .
V gene: TRBV7-2
J gene: TRBJ1-1
clone size: few
CDR3 protein: CASSLVPGGHTEAFF
CDR3 DNA: TGTGCCAGCAGCTTAGTTCCGGGGGGCCACACTGAAGCTTTCTTT

D gene: TRBD1
V gene: TRBV11-2
J gene: TRBJ1-2
clone size: few
CDR3 protein: CASSFEQGAYGYTF
CDR3 DNA: TGTGCCAGCAGCTTCGAGCAGGGGGCCTATGGCTACACCTTC

D gene: .
V gene: TRBV10-3
J gene: TRBJ1-1
clone size: .
CDR3 protein: CAIRGNRDTEAFF
CDR3 DNA: TGTGCCATCAGGGGAAATAGGGACACTGAAGCTTTCTTT

D gene: .
V gene: TRBV14
J gene: TRBJ2-6
clone size: many
CDR3 protein: CASSPRDSGANVLTF
CDR3 DNA: TGTGCCAGCAGCCCGCGCGACTCTGGGGCCAACGTCCTGACTTTC

D gene: .
V gene: TRBV6-5
J gene: TRBJ2-4
clone size: few
CDR3 protein: CASFTGDKNIQYF
CDR3 DNA: TGTGCCAGCTTCACCGGGGACAAAAACATTCAGTACTTC

D gene: TRBD2
V gene: TRBV5-5
J gene: TRBJ2-1
clone size: .
CDR3 protein: CASSTGTSGGAYNEQFF
CDR3 DNA: TGTGCCAGCAGCACCGGGACTAGCGGGGGAGCCTACAATGAGCAGTTCTTC

D gene: .
V gene: TRBV7-6
J gene: TRBJ2-2
clone size: many
CDR3 protein: CASSLGGSTGELFF
CDR3 DNA: TGTGCCAGCAGCTTAGGGGGGTCCACCGGGGAGCTGTTTTTT

D gene: TRBD1
V gene: TRBV7-2
J gene: TRBJ1-1
clone size: .
CDR3 protein: CASSLQGGHTEAFF
CDR3 DNA: TGTGCCAGCAGCTTGCAGGGGGGGCACACTGAAGCTTTCTTT

D gene: .
V gene: TRBV6-4
J gene: TRBJ2-3
clone size: .
CDR3 protein: CASIWRGSRLPRTDTQYF
CDR3 DNA: TGTGCCAGCATTTGGAGGGGCAGCCGTTTGCCCCGCACAGATACGCAGTATTTT

D gene: .
V gene: TRBV20-1
J gene: TRBJ1-1
clone size: few
CDR3 protein: CSARQHARDGQMAFF
CDR3 DNA: TGCAGTGCTCGACAGCACGCAAGGGACGGGCAGATGGCTTTCTTT

D gene: .
V gene: TRBV7-9
J gene: TRBJ2-7
clone size: few
CDR3 protein: CASSPTGLPYSYEQYF
CDR3 DNA: TGTGCCAGCAGCCCGACGGGGCTCCCCTACTCCTACGAGCAGTACTTC

D gene: .
V gene: TRBV12-3/TRBV12-4
J gene: TRBJ2-1
clone size: many
CDR3 protein: CASRLVSSYNEQFF
CDR3 DNA: TGTGCCAGCAGATTGGTTTCCTCCTACAATGAGCAGTTCTTC

D gene: .
V gene: TRBV12-3/TRBV12-4
J gene: TRBJ2-3
clone size: many
CDR3 protein: CASILGLAGVGTQYF
CDR3 DNA: TGTGCCAGCATCCTGGGGCTAGCCGGGGTAGGGACGCAGTATTTT

D gene: TRBD1
V gene: TRBV28
J gene: TRBJ2-7
clone size: few
CDR3 protein: CASSDSGGWTYEQYF
CDR3 DNA: TGTGCCAGCAGTGACTCAGGGGGCTGGACCTACGAGCAGTACTTC

D gene: .
V gene: TRBV4-3
J gene: TRBJ2-3
clone size: .
CDR3 protein: CASSRDQGITDTQYF
CDR3 DNA: TGCGCCAGCAGCCGTGATCAGGGGATCACAGATACGCAGTATTTT

D gene: TRBD1
V gene: TRBV7-2
J gene: TRBJ1-3
clone size: .
CDR3 protein: CASSPFEGAPGNTIYF
CDR3 DNA: TGTGCCAGCAGTCCCTTCGAGGGGGCGCCCGGAAACACCATATATTTT

D gene: .
V gene: TRBV2
J gene: TRBJ2-6
clone size: few
CDR3 protein: CASSAGTYSGANVLTF
CDR3 DNA: TGTGCCAGCAGTGCAGGGACCTACTCTGGGGCCAACGTCCTGACTTTC

D gene: TRBD2
V gene: TRBV18
J gene: TRBJ2-7
clone size: many
CDR3 protein: CASSRGTILSHEQYF
CDR3 DNA: TGTGCCAGCTCACGTGGGACTATTTTAAGCCACGAGCAGTACTTC

D gene: TRBD1
V gene: TRBV20-1
J gene: TRBJ1-2
clone size: .
CDR3 protein: CSASRGLDYGYTF
CDR3 DNA: TGCAGTGCTTCTAGGGGGCTCGACTATGGCTACACCTTC

D gene: TRBD1
V gene: TRBV5-1
J gene: TRBJ1-4
clone size: .
CDR3 protein: CASSLQGSGEKLFF
CDR3 DNA: TGCGCCAGCAGCTTACAGGGGAGCGGTGAAAAACTGTTTTTT

D gene: .
V gene: TRBV9
J gene: TRBJ2-3
clone size: few
CDR3 protein: CASSVESLGDTQYF
CDR3 DNA: TGTGCCAGCAGCGTAGAATCACTCGGAGATACGCAGTATTTT

D gene: TRBD2
V gene: TRBV6-2/TRBV6-3
J gene: TRBJ2-3
clone size: few
CDR3 protein: CASSGRSGGASNTQYF
CDR3 DNA: TGTGCCAGCAGTGGTCGGAGCGGGGGGGCCTCAAATACGCAGTATTTT

D gene: .
V gene: TRBV7-2
J gene: TRBJ2-3
clone size: few
CDR3 protein: CASSLVGPPDTQYF
CDR3 DNA: TGTGCCAGCAGCTTAGTCGGACCCCCGGATACGCAGTATTTT

D gene: .
V gene: TRBV7-9
J gene: TRBJ2-2
clone size: .
CDR3 protein: CASSLAPQANTGELFF
CDR3 DNA: TGTGCCAGCAGCTTAGCCCCGCAGGCGAACACCGGGGAGCTGTTTTTT